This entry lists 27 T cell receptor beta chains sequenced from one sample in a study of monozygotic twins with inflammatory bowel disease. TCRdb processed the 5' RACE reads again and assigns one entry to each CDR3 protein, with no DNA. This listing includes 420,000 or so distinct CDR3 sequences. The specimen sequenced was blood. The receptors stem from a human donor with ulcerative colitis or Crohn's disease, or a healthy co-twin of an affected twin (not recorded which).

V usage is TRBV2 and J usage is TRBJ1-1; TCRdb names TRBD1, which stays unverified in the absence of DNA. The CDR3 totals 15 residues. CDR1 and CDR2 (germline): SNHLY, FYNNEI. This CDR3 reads CASSETTGRNTEAFF.

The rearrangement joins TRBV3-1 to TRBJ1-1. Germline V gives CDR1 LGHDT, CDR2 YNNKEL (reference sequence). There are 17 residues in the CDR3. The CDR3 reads CASSPRITGLKNTEAFF.

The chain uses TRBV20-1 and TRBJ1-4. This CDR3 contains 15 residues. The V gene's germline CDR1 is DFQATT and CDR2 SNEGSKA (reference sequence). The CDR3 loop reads CSAREYRMTNEKLFF.

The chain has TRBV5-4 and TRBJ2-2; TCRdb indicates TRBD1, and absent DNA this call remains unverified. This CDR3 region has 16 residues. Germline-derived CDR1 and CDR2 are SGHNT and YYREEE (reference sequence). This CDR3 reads CASSLAGGVNTGELFF.

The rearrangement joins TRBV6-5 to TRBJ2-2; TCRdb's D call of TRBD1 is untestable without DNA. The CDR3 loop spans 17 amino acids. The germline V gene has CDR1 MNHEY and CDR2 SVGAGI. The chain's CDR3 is CASSYARDRGNTGELFF.

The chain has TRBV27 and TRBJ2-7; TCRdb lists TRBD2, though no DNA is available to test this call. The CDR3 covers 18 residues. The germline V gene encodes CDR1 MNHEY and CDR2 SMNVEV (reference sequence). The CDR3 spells CASSLSGRVGGRKHEQYF.

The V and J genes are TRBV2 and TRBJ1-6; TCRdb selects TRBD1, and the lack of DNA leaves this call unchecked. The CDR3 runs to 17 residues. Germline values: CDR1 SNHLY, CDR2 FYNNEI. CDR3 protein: CASSVTGQGANNSPLHF.

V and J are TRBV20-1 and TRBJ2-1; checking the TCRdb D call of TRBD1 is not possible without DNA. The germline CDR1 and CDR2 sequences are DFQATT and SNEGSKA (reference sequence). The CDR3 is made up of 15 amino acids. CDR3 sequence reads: CSAFPGGGARDEQFF.

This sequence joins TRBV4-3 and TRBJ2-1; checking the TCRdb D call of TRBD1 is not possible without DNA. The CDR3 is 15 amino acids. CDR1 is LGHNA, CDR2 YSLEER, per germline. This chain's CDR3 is CASSHPGPPGNEQFF.

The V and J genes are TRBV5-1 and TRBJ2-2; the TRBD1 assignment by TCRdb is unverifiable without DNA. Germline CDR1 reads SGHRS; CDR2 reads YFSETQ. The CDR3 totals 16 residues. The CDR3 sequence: CASSLQGADRTGELFF.

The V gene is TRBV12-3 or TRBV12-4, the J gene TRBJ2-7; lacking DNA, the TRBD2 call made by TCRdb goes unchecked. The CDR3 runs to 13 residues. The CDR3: CASSPYGSYEQYF.

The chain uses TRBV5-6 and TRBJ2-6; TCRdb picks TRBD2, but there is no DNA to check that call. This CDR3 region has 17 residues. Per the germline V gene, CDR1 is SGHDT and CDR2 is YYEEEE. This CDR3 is CASSLGPSLSGANVLTF.

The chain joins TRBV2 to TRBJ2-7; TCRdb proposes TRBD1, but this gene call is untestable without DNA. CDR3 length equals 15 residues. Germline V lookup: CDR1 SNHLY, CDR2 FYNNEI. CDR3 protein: CASREDRGSGYEQYF.

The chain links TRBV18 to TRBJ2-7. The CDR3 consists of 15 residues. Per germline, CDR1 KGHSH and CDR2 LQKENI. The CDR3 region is CASSPPNPTTYEQYF. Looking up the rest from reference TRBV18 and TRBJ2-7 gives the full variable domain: NAGVMQNPRHLVRRRGQEARLRCSPMKGHSHVYWYRQLPEEGLKFMVYLQKENIIDESGMPKERFSAEFPKEGPSILRIQQVVRGDSAAYFCASSPPNPTTYEQYFGPGTRLTVT.

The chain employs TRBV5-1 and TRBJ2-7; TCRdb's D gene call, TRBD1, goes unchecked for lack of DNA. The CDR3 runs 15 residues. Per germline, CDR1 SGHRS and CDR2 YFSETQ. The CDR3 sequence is CASSLAGGGIDEQYF.

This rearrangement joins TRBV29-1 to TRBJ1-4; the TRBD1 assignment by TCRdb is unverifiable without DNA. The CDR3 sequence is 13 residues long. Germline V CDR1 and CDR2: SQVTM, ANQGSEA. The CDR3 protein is CSVGQGGYEKLFF.

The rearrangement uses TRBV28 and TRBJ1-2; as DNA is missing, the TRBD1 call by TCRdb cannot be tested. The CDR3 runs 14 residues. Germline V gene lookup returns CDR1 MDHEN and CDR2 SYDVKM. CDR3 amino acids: CASSLGDRGYGYTF.

Here the CDR3 reads CASKYGTGGYEQYF. V is TRBV5-1 and J is TRBJ2-7; the TCRdb D gene call, TRBD1, has no DNA to confirm it. Germline CDR1 SGHRS, CDR2 YFSETQ. The CDR3 runs 14 residues.

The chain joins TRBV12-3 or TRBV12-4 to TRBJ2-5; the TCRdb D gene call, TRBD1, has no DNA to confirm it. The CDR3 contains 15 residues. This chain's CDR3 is CATTTGGAWAETQYF.

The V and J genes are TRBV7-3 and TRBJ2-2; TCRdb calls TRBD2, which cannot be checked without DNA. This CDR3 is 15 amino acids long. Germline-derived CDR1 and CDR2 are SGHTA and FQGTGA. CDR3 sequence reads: CASSFAGTRAGELFF.

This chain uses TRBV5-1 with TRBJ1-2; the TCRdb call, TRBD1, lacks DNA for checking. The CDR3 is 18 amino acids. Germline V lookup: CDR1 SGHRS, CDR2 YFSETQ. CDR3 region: CASSLHFRGQGDNYGYTF.

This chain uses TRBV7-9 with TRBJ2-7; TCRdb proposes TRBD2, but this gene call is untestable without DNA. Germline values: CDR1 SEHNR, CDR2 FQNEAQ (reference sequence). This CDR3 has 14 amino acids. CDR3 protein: CASSPHGPSYEQYF.

CDR3 loop: CATSRSGQELFYGYTF. V usage is TRBV15 and J usage is TRBJ1-2; TCRdb designates TRBD1, a call that cannot be tested without DNA. The germline gives CDR1 LNHNV, CDR2 YYDKDF (reference sequence). This CDR3 spans 16 amino acids.

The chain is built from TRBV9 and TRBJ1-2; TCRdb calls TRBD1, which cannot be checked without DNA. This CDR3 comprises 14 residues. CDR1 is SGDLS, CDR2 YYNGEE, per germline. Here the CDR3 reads CASRRTEDSYGYTF.

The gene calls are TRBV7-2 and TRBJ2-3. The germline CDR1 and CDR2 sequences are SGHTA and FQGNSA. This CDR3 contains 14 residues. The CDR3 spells CASSPRGHSDTQYF.

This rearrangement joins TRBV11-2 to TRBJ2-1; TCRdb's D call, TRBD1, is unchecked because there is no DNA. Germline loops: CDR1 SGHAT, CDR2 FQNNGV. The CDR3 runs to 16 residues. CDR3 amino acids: CASSLGGNRGHNEQFF.

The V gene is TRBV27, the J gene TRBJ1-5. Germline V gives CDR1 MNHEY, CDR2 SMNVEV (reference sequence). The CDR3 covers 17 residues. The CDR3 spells CASSLYGAPYSNQPQHF.